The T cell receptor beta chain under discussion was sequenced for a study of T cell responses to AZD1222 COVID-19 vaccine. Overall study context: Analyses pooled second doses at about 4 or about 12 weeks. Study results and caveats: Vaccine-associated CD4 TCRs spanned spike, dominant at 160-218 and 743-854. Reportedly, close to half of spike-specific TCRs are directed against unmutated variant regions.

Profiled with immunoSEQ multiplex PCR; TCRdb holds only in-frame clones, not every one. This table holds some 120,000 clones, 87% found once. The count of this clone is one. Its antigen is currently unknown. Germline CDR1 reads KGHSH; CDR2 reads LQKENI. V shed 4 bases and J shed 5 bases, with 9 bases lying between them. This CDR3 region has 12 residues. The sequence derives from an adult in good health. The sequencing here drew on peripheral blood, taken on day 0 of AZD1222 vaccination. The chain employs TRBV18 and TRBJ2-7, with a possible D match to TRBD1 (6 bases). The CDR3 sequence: CASSLDRHEQYF. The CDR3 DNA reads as TGTGCCAGCTCACTTGACAGGCACGAGCAGTACTTC.